These 31 T cell receptor beta chains share one sample of origin, sequenced in a study of blood T cell repertoires in COVID-19. Method: immunoSEQ multiplex PCR; TCRdb's copy keeps in-frame clones and lacks some. The sample carries about 130,000 clones, 65% to 90% recorded once. The specimen sequenced was peripheral blood. Source of these receptors: an elderly man with active or convalescent COVID-19.

The chain joins TRBV13 to TRBJ2-3; 12 bases line up with TRBD2. With V trimmed by 4 bases and J by 11 bases, 4 bases remained unmatched. The CDR3 length is 13 residues. Germline values: CDR1 PRHDT, CDR2 FYEKMQ (reference sequence). The CDR3 here is CASSSTSGSKQYF. For the CDR3, the DNA is TGTGCCAGCAGCTCGACTAGCGGGAGTAAGCAGTATTTT. Variable domain in full (rest from reference TRBV13 and TRBJ2-3): AAGVIQSPRHLIKEKRETATLKCYPIPRHDTVYWYQQGPGQDPQFLISFYEKMQSDKGSIPDRFSAQQFSDYHSELNMSSLELGDSALYFCASSSTSGSKQYFGPGTRLTVL.

The sample holds one count of this clone. V is TRBV7-2 and J is TRBJ2-1; D may be TRBD1 (6 bases). The CDR3 sequence is 15 residues long. Per germline, CDR1 SGHTA and CDR2 FQGNSA. V lost 5 bases and J lost 4, with 15 bases in between. The CDR3 coding sequence is TGTGCCAGCAGCCGCGACCGGGACACATACAATGAGCAGTTCTTC. This encodes CASSRDRDTYNEQFF.

This clone was observed once. This chain uses TRBV21-1 with TRBJ1-4; the table's TRBD1 call for D was not verified on the DNA. TRBV21-1 has pseudogene status. CDR3 length: 18 residues. DNA for the CDR3: TGTGCCAGCAGCAAGGGGGGACAGGGAAAAAGGGTTGATGAAAAACTGTTTTTT. Protein: CASSKGGQGKRVDEKLFF.

The rearrangement links TRBV19 to TRBJ2-5, with D perhaps TRBD1 (5 bases). Trimming removed 8 bases from V and 1 base from J, with 17 bases in between. Germline assignment: CDR1 LNHDA and CDR2 SQIVND (reference sequence). CDR3 length: 15 amino acids. Here the CDR3 reads CASGAVDRFQETQYF. Written as DNA, the CDR3 is TGTGCCAGTGGGGCGGTGGATCGCTTCCAAGAGACCCAGTACTTC.

The J gene is TRBJ2-3, the V gene TRBV29-1, with D uncertain. Trimming took 2 bases from V and 0 from J, leaving 3 bases between them. Germline V gene sequence: CDR1 SQVTM, CDR2 ANQGSEA. The CDR3 has 12 residues. CDR3 bases: TGCAGCGTTGAAACTAGCACAGATACGCAGTATTTT. This sequence encodes CSVETSTDTQYF.

V gene TRBV5-4 combines with J gene TRBJ1-1, with D hard to call. Germline lookup yields CDR1 SGHNT and CDR2 YYREEE (reference sequence). V dropped 0 bases and J dropped 2 bases, with 8 bases sitting between them. The CDR3 is made up of 14 amino acids. The CDR3 here is CASSLDLYNTEAFF. DNA for the CDR3: TGTGCCAGCAGCTTGGACTTATATAACACTGAAGCTTTCTTT.

The table lists this clone with a few counts. The chain has TRBV14 and TRBJ1-4; D is perhaps TRBD1 (6 bases). V shed 2 bases and J shed 8 bases, with 18 bases lying between them. The CDR3 totals 16 residues. In germline, CDR1 is SGHDN, CDR2 FVKESK. The DNA for the CDR3 is TGTGCCAGCAGCCAACGGGGGGCAGGCGGATACGAAAAACTGTTTTTT. Its protein product is CASSQRGAGGYEKLFF.

The chain links TRBV11-2 to TRBJ2-7; D might be TRBD2 (6 bases). The CDR3 has 16 residues. The germline V gene encodes CDR1 SGHAT and CDR2 FQNNGV. V dropped 1 base and J dropped 5 bases, with 18 bases sitting between them. In DNA, the CDR3 is TGTGCCAGCAGCTTAGGATTGACGGGGAGGAAAAACGAGCAGTACTTC. This encodes CASSLGLTGRKNEQYF. Using reference TRBV11-2 and TRBJ2-7 for the parts outside the CDR3, the full variable domain is EAGVAQSPRYKIIEKRQSVAFWCNPISGHATLYWYQQILGQGPKLLIQFQNNGVVDDSQLPKDRFSAERLKGVDSTLKIQPAKLEDSAVYLCASSLGLTGRKNEQYFGPGTRLTVT.

The rearrangement joins TRBV7-2 to TRBJ2-3, with 9 bases matching TRBD2. V lost 5 bases to trimming and J lost 0 bases; unmatched junction nucleotides: 9. The length of the CDR3 is 17 residues. The germline gives CDR1 SGHTA, CDR2 FQGNSA. CDR3 loop: CASSPEVSGRSTDTQYF. The CDR3 nucleotides read TGTGCCAGCAGCCCGGAAGTAAGCGGGAGGAGCACAGATACGCAGTATTTT.

The V and J genes are TRBV3-1 (or the pseudogene TRBV3-2) and TRBJ1-1; 7 bases map to TRBD1. V lost 3 bases and J lost 5; bases outside the gene matches: 3. The length of the CDR3 is 13 residues. CDR1 and CDR2 from the germline V gene are LGHDT and YNNKEL (reference sequence). The CDR3 sequence: CASSQLQGTEAFF. CDR3 sequence (DNA): TGTGCCAGCAGCCAGTTACAGGGGACTGAAGCTTTCTTT.

For the CDR3, the DNA is TGTGCCAGCAGCCCCAGCAGGGGGCGCAACAATGAGCAGTTCTTC. Translation gives CASSPSRGRNNEQFF. This chain connects TRBV7-2 to TRBJ2-1; 8 bases align to TRBD1. The CDR3 covers 15 residues. The J segment lost 5 bases and the V segment lost 5 bases, leaving 8 bases of the junction unmatched. Per the germline V gene, CDR1 is SGHTA and CDR2 is FQGNSA. Variable domain in full (rest from reference TRBV7-2 and TRBJ2-1): GAGVSQSPSNKVTEKGKDVELRCDPISGHTALYWYRQSLGQGLEFLIYFQGNSAPDKSGLPSDRFSAERTGGSVSTLTIQRTQQEDSAVYLCASSPSRGRNNEQFFGPGTRLTVL.

The chain carries TRBV19 and TRBJ2-5; 8 bases are a match to TRBD1. Germline trimming cut 5 bases from V and 4 bases from J; bases unmatched to any gene: 6. The CDR3 runs 14 residues. Germline V gives CDR1 LNHDA, CDR2 SQIVND (reference sequence). The CDR3 region has the DNA TGTGCCAGTAGTCCAGGGGGCAGGGGAGAGACCCAGTACTTC. Translating it yields CASSPGGRGETQYF. Full variable domain (outside the CDR3, taken from reference TRBV19 and TRBJ2-5): DGGITQSPKYLFRKEGQNVTLSCEQNLNHDAMYWYRQDPGQGLRLIYYSQIVNDFQKGDIAEGYSVSREKKESFPLTVTSAQKNPTAFYLCASSPGGRGETQYFGPGTRLLVL.

This clone was seen once. The chain has TRBV10-1 and TRBJ1-1, with D uncertain. The CDR3 length is 15 residues. Germline values: CDR1 WNHNN, CDR2 SYGVQD (reference sequence). V was cut by 2 bases and J by 2 bases, with 12 bases left in between. CDR3 nucleotide sequence: TGCGCCAGCAGTGAGATCGGGAAGGAAAACACTGAAGCTTTCTTT. Its protein product is CASSEIGKENTEAFF.

Here the CDR3 DNA reads TGTGCCAGCAGCTTAGGAGGACAGGTCGGATTTAATTCACCCCTCCACTTT. It codes for CASSLGGQVGFNSPLHF. The chain employs TRBV7-9 and TRBJ1-6, with TRBD1 matching 7 bases. The CDR3 has 17 residues. CDR1 and CDR2 (germline): SEHNR, FQNEAQ (reference sequence). The ends lost 1 base at V and 6 bases at J; junction bases unmatched: 9.

The chain combines TRBV29-1 with TRBJ1-1; D is unclear. V was trimmed by 4 bases and J by 1 base, leaving 10 bases between them. The germline V gene encodes CDR1 SQVTM and CDR2 ANQGSEA. This CDR3 contains 13 residues. The CDR3 region is CSVGSRTNTEAFF. The CDR3 DNA sequence: TGCAGCGTTGGATCGCGTACGAACACTGAAGCTTTCTTT. Full variable domain (remainder filled in from reference TRBV29-1 and TRBJ1-1): SAVISQKPSRDICQRGTSLTIQCQVDSQVTMMFWYRQQPGQSLTLIATANQGSEATYESGFVIDKFPISRPNLTFSTLTVSNMSPEDSSIYLCSVGSRTNTEAFFGQGTRLTVV.

The chain is built from TRBV6-5 and TRBJ2-1, with 8 bases that match TRBD2. The CDR3 sequence is 14 residues long. CDR1 MNHEY and CDR2 SVGAGI come from the germline V gene. The ends lost 7 bases at V and 2 bases at J; junction bases unmatched: 4. Here the CDR3 reads CASKLAGTYNEQFF. CDR3 bases: TGTGCCAGCAAGTTAGCGGGGACCTACAATGAGCAGTTCTTC.

This clone has a single count. The chain combines TRBV4-2 with TRBJ2-5; TRBD2 agrees at 11 bases. V lost 3 bases to trimming and J lost 2 bases; unmatched junction nucleotides: 2. The CDR3 runs to 15 residues. Germline V CDR1 and CDR2: LGHNA, YNFKEQ. The DNA of the CDR3 is TGTGCCAGCAGCCAGACTAGCGGGATACAAGAGACCCAGTACTTC. It encodes CASSQTSGIQETQYF.

The chain combines TRBV5-1 with TRBJ1-2; D is unresolved. The CDR3 totals 15 residues. Trimming removed 2 bases from V and 3 bases from J, with 14 bases in between. Per the germline V gene, CDR1 is SGHRS and CDR2 is YFSETQ. The CDR3 is CASSLTPREDYGYTF. The CDR3 DNA sequence: TGCGCCAGCAGCTTAACACCGAGGGAGGACTATGGCTACACCTTC.

The gene calls are TRBV11-2 and TRBJ1-1; possible D gene TRBD1, 6 bases. Trimming pared 1 base from V and 4 bases from J, leaving 10 bases between. Germline V gene data show CDR1 as SGHAT and CDR2 as FQNNGV. The CDR3 sequence is 14 residues long. The CDR3 nucleotides are TGTGCCAGCAGCTTAGCTGGGGGCGTCACTGAAGCTTTCTTT. It specifies CASSLAGGVTEAFF.

The table lists this clone with a few counts. This chain joins TRBV29-1 and TRBJ2-7; unclear D gene. The CDR3 consists of 13 residues. Trimming removed 5 bases at V and 2 bases at J, with 13 bases between. The germline gives CDR1 SQVTM, CDR2 ANQGSEA. The CDR3 is CSVSIGRTYEQYF. The CDR3 DNA is TGCAGCGTTAGTATTGGGCGAACCTACGAGCAGTACTTC.

This chain joins TRBV5-6 and TRBJ2-3; TRBD2 might be the D (7 bases). Germline CDR1 is SGHDT and CDR2 is YYEEEE. The CDR3 is 17 amino acids. V dropped 1 base and J dropped 4 bases, with 19 bases sitting between them. The CDR3 sequence: CASSLKRDILRSDTQYF. CDR3 coding DNA: TGTGCCAGCAGCTTGAAGCGGGACATTCTGAGGTCAGATACGCAGTATTTT.

This rearrangement joins TRBV6-2 or TRBV6-3 to TRBJ1-5; D gene unclear. With 2 bases removed from V and 4 bases from J, the gap between germline ends came to 6 bases. The CDR3 has 13 residues. CDR1 and CDR2 from the germline V gene are MNHEY and SVGEGT. The CDR3 bases are TGTGCCAGCAGTTACCTTCCTAATCAGCCCCAGCATTTT. This encodes CASSYLPNQPQHF.

This clone was recorded a few times. The chain recombines TRBV5-1 with TRBJ1-6, with D perhaps matching TRBD1 (6 bases). Germline V CDR1 and CDR2: SGHRS, YFSETQ. V lost 3 bases and J 10 bases, leaving 17 bases between the germline ends. This CDR3 comprises 15 residues. In DNA, the CDR3 is TGCGCCAGCAGCTCGACAGGCCCCCCTCGCTCACCCCTCCACTTT. Encoded protein: CASSSTGPPRSPLHF. The full variable domain, in which reference TRBV5-1 and TRBJ1-6 provide the parts outside the CDR3, is KAGVTQTPRYLIKTRGQQVTLSCSPISGHRSVSWYQQTPGQGLQFLFEYFSETQRNKGNFPGRFSGRQFSNSRSEMNVSTLELGDSALYLCASSSTGPPRSPLHFGNGTRLTVT.

This clone has just a few counts. The chain has TRBV12-3 or TRBV12-4 and TRBJ2-7; D is perhaps TRBD1 (5 bases). CDR3 length: 13 residues. The ends were cut back, 6 bases at V and 5 bases at J, with 14 bases in the middle. CDR3 in amino acids: CASRTGGRDEQYF. The CDR3 DNA is TGTGCCAGCAGAACAGGCGGCAGGGACGAGCAGTACTTC.

The chain links TRBV29-1 to TRBJ2-3, with unresolved D. Looked up from germline, CDR1 is SQVTM and CDR2 is ANQGSEA. Trimming stripped 4 bases from V and 0 bases from J, with 5 bases between. This CDR3 is built from 12 residues. The CDR3 DNA sequence: TGCAGCGTTGTGACTAGCACAGATACGCAGTATTTT. Amino acids: CSVVTSTDTQYF.

The V and J genes are TRBV4-1 and TRBJ1-4; 7 positions match TRBD1. With 1 base clipped from V and 7 bases from J, the junction kept 6 bases outside the gene matches. CDR3 length: 15 amino acids. CDR1 MGHRA and CDR2 YSYEKL come from the germline V gene. CDR3 coding DNA: TGCGCCAGCAGCCAAGCCGGGACAGTAGGTGAAAAACTGTTTTTT. Amino acid sequence: CASSQAGTVGEKLFF.

The chain links TRBV19 to TRBJ2-1, with 7 bases identical to TRBD1. V dropped 5 bases and J dropped 7; count of bases not matched to a gene: 17. CDR3 size: 17 residues. CDR1 and CDR2 from the germline V gene are LNHDA and SQIVND (reference sequence). The CDR3 DNA reads as TGTGCCAGTAGTCCAACTAAGACAGGGAAGGTTCGTAATGAGCAGTTCTTC. The encoded protein is CASSPTKTGKVRNEQFF.

This sequence joins TRBV19 and TRBJ1-2; no reliable D call. Deletions cut 0 bases from V and 3 bases from J, with 5 bases between. The CDR3 runs 13 residues. The germline V gene encodes CDR1 LNHDA and CDR2 SQIVND (reference sequence). The CDR3 region is CASSIDSYYGYTF. The DNA for the CDR3 is TGTGCCAGTAGTATAGACTCGTACTATGGCTACACCTTC.

As DNA, the CDR3 is TGTGCCAGCAGTTACCTAGCGGGGGTGGGGTACGAGCAGTACTTC. Amino acids: CASSYLAGVGYEQYF. The chain recombines TRBV6-5 with TRBJ2-7; TRBD2 aligns across 10 bases. The CDR3 length is 15 residues. After removal of 2 bases from V and 4 bases from J, the junction contained 5 bases not matched to a gene. Germline lookup yields CDR1 MNHEY and CDR2 SVGAGI.

The V call is TRBV7-9, the J call TRBJ1-2; no reliable D call. The CDR3 extends over 13 amino acids. From germline, CDR1 is SEHNR and CDR2 FQNEAQ (reference sequence). V lost 5 bases, J lost 3 bases, and 10 bases lay in between. The DNA of the CDR3 is TGTGCCAGCAGCCCCTTTACGGACTATGGCTACACCTTC. Protein: CASSPFTDYGYTF.

The chain combines TRBV3-1 (or the pseudogene TRBV3-2) with TRBJ1-1; the D gene is possibly TRBD1 (6 bases). Trimming left V 6 bases short and J 3 bases short, with 14 bases between. Germline CDR1 LGHDT, CDR2 YNNKEL (reference sequence). The CDR3 has 14 amino acids. The CDR3 here is CASRTRGSHTEAFF. The CDR3 coding sequence is TGTGCCAGCAGAACCAGGGGCAGTCACACTGAAGCTTTCTTT.